A selection of T cell receptor beta chains follows, all from one sample in a study of response to subunit inactivated influenza vaccine. TCRdb passed the RT-PCR reads through MiXCR, listing each CDR3 protein once. The sample yields hundreds of thousands of distinct CDR3 sequences, less than 20% seen once. This material consisted of PBMCs from blood, taken roughly 5 days after vaccination. These receptors were taken from a man between 50 and 59 years old who received an inactivated influenza vaccine. CDR3s include the opening cysteine and the closing phenylalanine or tryptophan. Each record gives: V gene, D gene, CDR3 length, clone size, J gene, CDR3 protein, CDR3 DNA. D genes are given only for firm matches. Part of the rows lack a size; the others show once, few, many or a class for expanded clones.

>TRBV2|TRBD1|13|NA|TRBJ2-1
CATREQGGNEQFF
TGTGCCACCCGTGAACAGGGGGGCAATGAGCAGTTCTTC
>TRBV6-4|TRBD2|15|NA|TRBJ2-1
CASSELSGNYNEQFF
TGTGCCAGCAGTGAACTAAGCGGGAACTACAATGAGCAGTTCTTC
>TRBV25-1|TRBD1|16|few|TRBJ2-7
CASSELGQGISYEQYF
TGTGCCAGCAGTGAATTAGGACAGGGGATCTCCTACGAGCAGTACTTC
>TRBV11-2|NA|16|once|TRBJ2-2
CASSLTGTSNTGELFF
TGTGCCAGCAGCTTAACCGGGACTTCGAACACCGGGGAGCTGTTTTTT
>TRBV4-3|NA|14|few|TRBJ2-7
CASSQARTSYEQYF
TGCGCCAGCAGCCAAGCCCGGACCTCCTACGAGCAGTACTTC
>TRBV7-2|TRBD1|17|NA|TRBJ2-7
CASSLVGTGVTSYEQYF
TGTGCCAGCAGCTTAGTAGGGACAGGGGTTACCTCCTACGAGCAGTACTTC
>TRBV14|TRBD2|16|many|TRBJ2-1
CASSQGAGRSPNEQFF
TGTGCCAGCAGCCAAGGGGCCGGGAGGTCCCCCAATGAGCAGTTCTTC
>TRBV3-1|TRBD2|15|few|TRBJ2-2
CASSHRGANTGELFF
TGTGCCAGCAGCCATCGGGGGGCGAACACCGGGGAGCTGTTTTTT
>TRBV4-2|TRBD1|16|NA|TRBJ2-2
CASSQDNRGRTGELFF
TGTGCCAGCAGCCAAGACAACAGGGGGCGCACCGGGGAGCTGTTTTTT
>TRBV20-1|TRBD2|15|NA|TRBJ2-3
CSAIERVLASDTQYF
TGCAGTGCAATCGAGAGGGTACTAGCGTCAGATACGCAGTATTTT
>TRBV5-1|NA|16|few|TRBJ2-4
CASSLVSGLAKNIQYF
TGCGCCAGCAGCTTGGTTTCAGGGCTAGCCAAAAACATTCAGTACTTC
>TRBV20-1|NA|14|few|TRBJ1-1
CSAYRDGSSREAFF
TGCAGTGCTTACCGGGACGGTAGTTCCCGTGAAGCTTTCTTT
>TRBV20-1|NA|12|few|TRBJ2-7
CSARSLLNEQYF
TGCAGTGCTAGATCTCTCCTCAACGAGCAGTACTTC
>TRBV5-1|NA|16|few|TRBJ2-1
CASSRAQASSYNEQFF
TGCGCCAGCAGCCGCGCACAGGCGAGCTCCTACAATGAGCAGTTCTTC
>TRBV12-3/TRBV12-4|NA|14|NA|TRBJ2-7
CASRLTESSYEQYF
TGTGCCAGCAGGCTGACAGAGAGCTCCTACGAGCAGTACTTC
>TRBV5-1|TRBD2|16|NA|TRBJ2-1
CASSLGGSLAGNEQFF
TGCGCCAGCAGCTTGGGGGGATCACTAGCGGGCAATGAGCAGTTCTTC
>TRBV20-1|TRBD1|17|many|TRBJ1-2
CSARDKGSGGNYYGYTF
TGCAGTGCTAGAGATAAGGGTTCAGGGGGCAATTATTATGGCTACACCTTC
>TRBV29-1|NA|14|NA|TRBJ2-7
CSARDGTNSYEQYF
TGCAGCGCTCGGGACGGGACGAACTCCTACGAGCAGTACTTC
>TRBV24-1|TRBD2|17|NA|TRBJ2-7
CATKGLAELKGGYEQYF
TGTGCCACCAAGGGACTAGCGGAACTCAAAGGGGGCTACGAGCAGTACTTC
>TRBV12-3/TRBV12-4|NA|12|NA|TRBJ2-3
CASTRAGNLQYF
TGTGCCAGCACGAGGGCGGGTAACCTGCAGTATTTT
>TRBV9|NA|13|NA|TRBJ1-2
CASSVSANYGYTF
TGTGCCAGCAGCGTATCCGCTAACTATGGCTACACCTTC
>TRBV20-1|NA|16|NA|TRBJ1-6
CSARAGGALLASPLHF
TGCAGTGCTAGAGCCGGGGGGGCACTCCTAGCTTCACCCCTCCACTTT
>TRBV3-1|TRBD2|15|many|TRBJ2-1
CASSQILAGHNEQFF
TGTGCCAGCAGCCAAATCCTAGCGGGACACAATGAGCAGTTCTTC
>TRBV7-9|NA|14|NA|TRBJ1-1
CASSQAMTNTEAFF
TGTGCCAGCAGCCAAGCCATGACTAACACTGAAGCTTTCTTT
>TRBV10-2|NA|15|NA|TRBJ1-6
CASSESRWEDSPLHF
TGCGCCAGCAGTGAGTCGCGATGGGAGGATTCACCCCTCCACTTT
>TRBV20-1|NA|13|NA|TRBJ1-1
CSARPRGLTEAFF
TGCAGTGCTAGGCCAAGGGGTCTTACTGAAGCTTTCTTT
>TRBV20-1|TRBD1|14|few|TRBJ2-3
CSASQGSHSNTQYF
TGCAGTGCTTCACAGGGGTCCCATTCAAATACGCAGTATTTT
>TRBV6-2/TRBV6-3|TRBD1|17|few|TRBJ1-6
CASSALGWDSYNSPLHF
TGTGCCAGCAGTGCTCTCGGATGGGACAGCTATAATTCACCCCTCCACTTT
>TRBV4-2|NA|15|few|TRBJ2-5
CASSQDLSRGETQYF
TGTGCCAGCAGCCAAGATCTGAGCCGGGGTGAGACCCAGTACTTC
>TRBV20-1|TRBD2|13|NA|TRBJ2-1
CSAPAGGKNEQFF
TGCAGTGCCCCAGCGGGAGGGAAGAATGAGCAGTTCTTC
>TRBV6-1|NA|15|NA|TRBJ2-2
CASRVGQRDTGELFF
TGTGCCAGCAGGGTCGGGCAAAGGGATACCGGGGAGCTGTTTTTT
>TRBV5-1|NA|15|many|TRBJ2-6
CASSLVASGANVLTF
TGCGCCAGCAGCTTGGTAGCCTCTGGGGCCAACGTCCTGACTTTC
>TRBV24-1|NA|16|NA|TRBJ2-7
CATSDSSGQGPVEQYF
TGTGCCACCAGTGATTCCTCTGGGCAGGGTCCTGTCGAGCAGTACTTC
>TRBV7-2|NA|16|few|TRBJ2-3
CASSLAHTVSTDTQYF
TGTGCCAGCAGCTTAGCGCACACGGTGAGCACAGATACGCAGTATTTT
>TRBV5-1|TRBD2|16|NA|TRBJ2-1
CASSLAELAVNNEQFF
TGCGCCAGCAGCTTGGCCGAACTAGCGGTTAACAATGAGCAGTTCTTC
>TRBV5-5|TRBD1|15|NA|TRBJ1-1
CASSLNTGGVTEAFF
TGTGCCAGCAGCTTGAATACAGGGGGGGTCACTGAAGCTTTCTTT
>TRBV18|TRBD1|16|few|TRBJ1-4
CASSPLPGQPNEKLFF
TGTGCCAGCTCACCGTTGCCGGGACAGCCTAATGAAAAACTGTTTTTT
>TRBV7-8|TRBD1|16|NA|TRBJ2-1
CASSEYPGQGYNEQFF
TGTGCCAGCAGCGAGTACCCGGGACAGGGCTACAATGAGCAGTTCTTC
>TRBV10-3|TRBD1|14|few|TRBJ2-2
CAISEGRGTGELFF
TGTGCCATCAGTGAAGGCAGGGGGACCGGGGAGCTGTTTTTT
>TRBV7-9|NA|13|few|TRBJ1-5
CASSTEGNQPQHF
TGTGCCAGCAGCACAGAGGGCAATCAGCCCCAGCATTTT
>TRBV12-3/TRBV12-4|TRBD1|13|NA|TRBJ2-5
CASTLDRGKTQYF
TGTGCCAGTACGTTAGACAGGGGAAAGACCCAGTACTTC